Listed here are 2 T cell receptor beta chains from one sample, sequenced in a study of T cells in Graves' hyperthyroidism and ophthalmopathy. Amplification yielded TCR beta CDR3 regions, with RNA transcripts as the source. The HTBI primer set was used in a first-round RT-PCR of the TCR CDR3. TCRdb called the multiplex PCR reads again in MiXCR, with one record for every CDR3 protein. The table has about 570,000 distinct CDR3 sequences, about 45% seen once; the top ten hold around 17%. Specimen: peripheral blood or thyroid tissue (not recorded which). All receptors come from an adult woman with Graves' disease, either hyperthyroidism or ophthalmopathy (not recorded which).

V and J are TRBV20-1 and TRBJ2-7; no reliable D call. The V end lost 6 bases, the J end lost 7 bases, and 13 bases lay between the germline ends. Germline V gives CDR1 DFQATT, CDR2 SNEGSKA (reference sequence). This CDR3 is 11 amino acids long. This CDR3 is CSAWVVREQYF. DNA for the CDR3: TGCAGTGCATGGGTGGTACGGGAGCAGTACTTC.

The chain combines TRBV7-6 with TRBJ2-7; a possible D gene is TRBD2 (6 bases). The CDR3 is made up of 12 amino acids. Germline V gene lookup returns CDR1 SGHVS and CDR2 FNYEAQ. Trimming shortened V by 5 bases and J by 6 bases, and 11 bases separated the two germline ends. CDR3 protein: CASSRGGAEQYF. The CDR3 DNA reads TGTGCCAGCAGCCGTGGAGGGGCCGAGCAGTACTTC.